Each of the 21 T cell receptor beta chains below was sequenced from the same sample in a study of response to subunit inactivated influenza vaccine. Each CDR3 protein is one row after TCRdb ran MiXCR on the RT-PCR reads. The repertoire holds over 300,000 distinct CDR3 sequences, with 21% as singletons. The starting material was PBMCs from blood, obtained approximately 20 months after vaccination. All receptors derive from a man between 45 and 75 years old who received an inactivated influenza vaccine.

The chain links TRBV7-8 to TRBJ2-7; 7 bases agree with TRBD2. Germline lookup yields CDR1 SGHVS and CDR2 FQNEAQ. The V and J ends lost 5 bases and 6 bases, in that order; junction bases with no gene match: 13. CDR3 length equals 15 residues. CDR3 in DNA: TGTGCCAGCAGCACGACTAGCAGTATCGCCCTCGAGCAGTACTTC. Translated, it gives CASSTTSSIALEQYF.

The chain carries TRBV20-1 and TRBJ1-1, with no clear D. V shed 0 bases and J shed 4 bases, with 18 bases lying between them. CDR3 length equals 16 residues. Germline V gene lookup returns CDR1 DFQATT and CDR2 SNEGSKA (reference sequence). This CDR3 is CSARDRRRSGFTEAFF. The CDR3 region has the DNA TGCAGTGCTAGAGACCGAAGGCGGTCCGGATTCACTGAAGCTTTCTTT.

This clonotype came up many times. The chain employs TRBV27 and TRBJ1-1; D not certain. Trimming took 1 base from V and 4 from J, leaving 10 bases between them. Germline CDR1 reads MNHEY; CDR2 reads SMNVEV (reference sequence). CDR3 length equals 14 residues. CDR3 bases: TGTGCCAGCAGTTTATTGCTGGGGAGCACTGAAGCTTTCTTT. Amino acids: CASSLLLGSTEAFF.

The rearrangement joins TRBV27 to TRBJ1-5; D is uncertain. V was clipped by 3 bases and J by 7 bases, with 13 bases between them. The CDR3 runs 14 residues. Looked up from germline, CDR1 is MNHEY and CDR2 is SMNVEV (reference sequence). This chain's CDR3 is CASSFPSGRQPQHF. CDR3 coding DNA: TGTGCCAGCAGTTTCCCCTCGGGGAGGCAGCCCCAGCATTTT.

The gene calls are TRBV20-1 and TRBJ1-1; D remains ambiguous. The V and J ends lost 6 bases and 5 bases respectively, with 13 bases between them. The CDR3 sequence is 12 residues long. The germline gives CDR1 DFQATT, CDR2 SNEGSKA (reference sequence). The CDR3 sequence is CSAVDVGTEAFF. CDR3 nucleotide sequence: TGCAGTGCCGTGGACGTCGGGACTGAAGCTTTCTTT.

This sequence joins TRBV2 and TRBJ1-3, with 10 nucleotides matching TRBD1. Germline CDR1 is SNHLY and CDR2 is FYNNEI. The CDR3 extends over 15 amino acids. J gave up 4 bases and V 6 bases, and 6 bases lay outside the gene matches. In DNA, the CDR3 is TGTGCCAGCAGCGACAGGGGGCTTACAGGAAACACCATATATTTT. It translates to CASSDRGLTGNTIYF. Full variable domain (outside the CDR3, taken from reference TRBV2 and TRBJ1-3): EPEVTQTPSHQVTQMGQEVILRCVPISNHLYFYWYRQILGQKVEFLVSFYNNEISEKSEIFDDQFSVERPDGSNFTLKIRSTKLEDSAMYFCASSDRGLTGNTIYFGEGSWLTVV.

This clonotype was seen at least ten times. This sequence joins TRBV29-1 and TRBJ1-3; no definite D call. CDR1 and CDR2 (germline): SQVTM, ANQGSEA. V was cut by 3 bases and J by 2 bases, with 5 bases left in between. The CDR3 runs 12 residues. The CDR3, as DNA: TGCAGCGTTGAGTCGGCTGGAAACACCATATATTTT. Its protein product is CSVESAGNTIYF.

This chain uses TRBV10-2 with TRBJ1-2, with D tentatively TRBD1 (5 bases). Germline loops: CDR1 WSHSY, CDR2 SAAADI. The CDR3 extends over 12 amino acids. Trimming stripped 5 bases from V and 7 bases from J, with 11 bases between. The CDR3 reads CASSRDRSGYTF. The CDR3 DNA sequence: TGCGCCAGCAGTAGGGACCGCTCTGGCTACACCTTC.

This clonotype was detected a few times. The chain combines TRBV5-6 with TRBJ1-6, with 8 bases identical to TRBD1. This CDR3 region has 15 residues. V lost 3 bases and J lost 11; bases outside the gene matches: 10. Per germline, CDR1 SGHDT and CDR2 YYEEEE. The CDR3 DNA reads TGTGCCAGCAGCTCCGGACAGGGAGGGCGGGCACCCCTCCACTTT. It encodes CASSSGQGGRAPLHF.

This clonotype was detected many times. CDR3 region: CSAIQARQNTEAFF. For the CDR3, the DNA is TGCAGTGCTATTCAGGCGAGACAGAACACTGAAGCTTTCTTT. This sequence joins TRBV20-1 and TRBJ1-1; D ambiguous. CDR1 and CDR2 (germline): DFQATT, SNEGSKA (reference sequence). The CDR3 contains 14 residues. V lost 4 bases, J lost 1 base, and 13 bases lay in between.

The sample holds a few counts of this clonotype. For the CDR3, the DNA is TGTGCCAGCAGTTACTCTCGGGGGCTGCCCTATAATTCACCCCTCCACTTT. It encodes CASSYSRGLPYNSPLHF. The chain is built from TRBV6-5 and TRBJ1-6; D may be TRBD1 (6 bases). The CDR3 consists of 17 residues. The germline gives CDR1 MNHEY, CDR2 SVGAGI. Trimming took off 0 bases at V and 2 bases at J, with 11 bases between the two ends.

The rearrangement links TRBV20-1 to TRBJ1-2, with TRBD1 identical over 7 bases. V dropped 0 bases and J dropped 10; count of bases not matched to a gene: 8. The CDR3 totals 13 residues. In germline, CDR1 is DFQATT, CDR2 SNEGSKA (reference sequence). In DNA, the CDR3 is TGCAGTGCTAGAGATCATAGGACAGGCTCCTACACCTTC. This codes for CSARDHRTGSYTF.

This clonotype was counted between two and nine times. One end of the junction fails to match germline, which may point to a read error. The chain links TRBV4-1 to TRBJ1-6, with D maybe TRBD1 (6 bases). Per the germline V gene, CDR1 is MGHRA and CDR2 is YSYEKL. The CDR3 has 13 residues. The DNA for the CDR3 is TGCGCCAGCACCCAAGAGACAGGCACCACCCTCCACTTT. Encoded protein: CASTQETGTTLHF.

CDR3 loop: CASSERGFQPQHF. Written as DNA, the CDR3 is TGTGCCAGCAGTGAAAGGGGGTTTCAGCCCCAGCATTTT. The chain employs TRBV6-1 and TRBJ1-5, with D possibly matching TRBD1 (6 bases). Germline V gene lookup returns CDR1 MNHNS and CDR2 SASEGT. Trimming stripped 2 bases from V and 6 bases from J, with 8 bases between. This CDR3 is 13 amino acids long.

This clonotype was detected only a few times. The V call is TRBV2, the J call TRBJ2-1; D gene unclear. Germline V gene lookup returns CDR1 SNHLY and CDR2 FYNNEI. V was cut by 4 bases and J by 7 bases, with 11 bases left in between. The CDR3 consists of 13 residues. CDR3 loop: CASSGGNSNEQFF. The CDR3 DNA reads TGTGCCAGCAGTGGGGGTAACTCAAATGAGCAGTTCTTC.

This clonotype was observed a handful of times. The chain carries TRBV9 and TRBJ2-7; 14 positions match TRBD2. The germline V gene has CDR1 SGDLS and CDR2 YYNGEE. V lost 3 bases to trimming and J lost 4 bases; unmatched junction nucleotides: 3. There are 15 residues in the CDR3. As DNA, the CDR3 is TGTGCCAGCAGCGCCGGGACTAGCGGGAGATACGAGCAGTACTTC. This translates into CASSAGTSGRYEQYF.

The chain uses TRBV11-2 and TRBJ1-1; possibly TRBD1 for D (6 bases). CDR3 size: 15 residues. CDR1 and CDR2 (germline): SGHAT, FQNNGV. Trimming removed 5 bases at V and 0 bases at J, with 13 bases between. CDR3 amino acids: CASSIRDNMNTEAFF. The CDR3 region has the DNA TGTGCCAGCAGCATCCGGGACAATATGAACACTGAAGCTTTCTTT.

The chain is built from TRBV20-1 and TRBJ2-3, with a weak D call TRBD2 (5 bases). This CDR3 spans 13 amino acids. Germline loops: CDR1 DFQATT, CDR2 SNEGSKA (reference sequence). The CDR3 reads CSTISSGTDTQYF. The DNA of the CDR3 is TGCAGCACAATTAGTAGCGGCACAGATACGCAGTATTTT.

This chain links TRBV13 with TRBJ2-6, with D uncertain. The CDR3 length is 13 residues. V dropped 5 bases and J dropped 4 bases, with 6 bases sitting between them. CDR1 is PRHDT and CDR2 is FYEKMQ in the germline V gene (reference sequence). CDR3 protein: CASSEGGANVLTF. DNA for the CDR3: TGTGCCAGCAGCGAAGGAGGGGCCAACGTCCTGACTTTC.

The chain couples TRBV28 to TRBJ2-4; either TRBD1 or TRBD2 may supply D (5 bases each). CDR3 length: 15 residues. V lost 7 bases and J 3 bases, leaving 16 bases between the germline ends. Per germline, CDR1 MDHEN and CDR2 SYDVKM. The CDR3 here is CASNLPGRSKNIQYF. CDR3 coding DNA: TGTGCCAGCAACCTTCCGGGACGGAGCAAAAACATTCAGTACTTC. The variable domain in full, completed from reference TRBV28 and TRBJ2-4, reads DVKVTQSSRYLVKRTGEKVFLECVQDMDHENMFWYRQDPGLGLRLIYFSYDVKMKEKGDIPEGYSVSREKKERFSLILESASTNQTSMYLCASNLPGRSKNIQYFGAGTRLSVL.

This clonotype was seen a single time. One end of the junction is discordant with germline, which a read error may explain. The chain joins TRBV7-8 to TRBJ1-4; D perhaps matches TRBD1 (6 bases). Germline CDR1 reads SGHVS; CDR2 reads FQNEAQ. The length of the CDR3 is 20 residues. The CDR3 sequence is CAGSLARWFGTTARNEKLFF. Written as DNA, the CDR3 is TGTGCCGGCAGCTTAGCGCGGTGGTTCGGGACAACGGCGAGAAATGAAAAACTGTTTTTT.